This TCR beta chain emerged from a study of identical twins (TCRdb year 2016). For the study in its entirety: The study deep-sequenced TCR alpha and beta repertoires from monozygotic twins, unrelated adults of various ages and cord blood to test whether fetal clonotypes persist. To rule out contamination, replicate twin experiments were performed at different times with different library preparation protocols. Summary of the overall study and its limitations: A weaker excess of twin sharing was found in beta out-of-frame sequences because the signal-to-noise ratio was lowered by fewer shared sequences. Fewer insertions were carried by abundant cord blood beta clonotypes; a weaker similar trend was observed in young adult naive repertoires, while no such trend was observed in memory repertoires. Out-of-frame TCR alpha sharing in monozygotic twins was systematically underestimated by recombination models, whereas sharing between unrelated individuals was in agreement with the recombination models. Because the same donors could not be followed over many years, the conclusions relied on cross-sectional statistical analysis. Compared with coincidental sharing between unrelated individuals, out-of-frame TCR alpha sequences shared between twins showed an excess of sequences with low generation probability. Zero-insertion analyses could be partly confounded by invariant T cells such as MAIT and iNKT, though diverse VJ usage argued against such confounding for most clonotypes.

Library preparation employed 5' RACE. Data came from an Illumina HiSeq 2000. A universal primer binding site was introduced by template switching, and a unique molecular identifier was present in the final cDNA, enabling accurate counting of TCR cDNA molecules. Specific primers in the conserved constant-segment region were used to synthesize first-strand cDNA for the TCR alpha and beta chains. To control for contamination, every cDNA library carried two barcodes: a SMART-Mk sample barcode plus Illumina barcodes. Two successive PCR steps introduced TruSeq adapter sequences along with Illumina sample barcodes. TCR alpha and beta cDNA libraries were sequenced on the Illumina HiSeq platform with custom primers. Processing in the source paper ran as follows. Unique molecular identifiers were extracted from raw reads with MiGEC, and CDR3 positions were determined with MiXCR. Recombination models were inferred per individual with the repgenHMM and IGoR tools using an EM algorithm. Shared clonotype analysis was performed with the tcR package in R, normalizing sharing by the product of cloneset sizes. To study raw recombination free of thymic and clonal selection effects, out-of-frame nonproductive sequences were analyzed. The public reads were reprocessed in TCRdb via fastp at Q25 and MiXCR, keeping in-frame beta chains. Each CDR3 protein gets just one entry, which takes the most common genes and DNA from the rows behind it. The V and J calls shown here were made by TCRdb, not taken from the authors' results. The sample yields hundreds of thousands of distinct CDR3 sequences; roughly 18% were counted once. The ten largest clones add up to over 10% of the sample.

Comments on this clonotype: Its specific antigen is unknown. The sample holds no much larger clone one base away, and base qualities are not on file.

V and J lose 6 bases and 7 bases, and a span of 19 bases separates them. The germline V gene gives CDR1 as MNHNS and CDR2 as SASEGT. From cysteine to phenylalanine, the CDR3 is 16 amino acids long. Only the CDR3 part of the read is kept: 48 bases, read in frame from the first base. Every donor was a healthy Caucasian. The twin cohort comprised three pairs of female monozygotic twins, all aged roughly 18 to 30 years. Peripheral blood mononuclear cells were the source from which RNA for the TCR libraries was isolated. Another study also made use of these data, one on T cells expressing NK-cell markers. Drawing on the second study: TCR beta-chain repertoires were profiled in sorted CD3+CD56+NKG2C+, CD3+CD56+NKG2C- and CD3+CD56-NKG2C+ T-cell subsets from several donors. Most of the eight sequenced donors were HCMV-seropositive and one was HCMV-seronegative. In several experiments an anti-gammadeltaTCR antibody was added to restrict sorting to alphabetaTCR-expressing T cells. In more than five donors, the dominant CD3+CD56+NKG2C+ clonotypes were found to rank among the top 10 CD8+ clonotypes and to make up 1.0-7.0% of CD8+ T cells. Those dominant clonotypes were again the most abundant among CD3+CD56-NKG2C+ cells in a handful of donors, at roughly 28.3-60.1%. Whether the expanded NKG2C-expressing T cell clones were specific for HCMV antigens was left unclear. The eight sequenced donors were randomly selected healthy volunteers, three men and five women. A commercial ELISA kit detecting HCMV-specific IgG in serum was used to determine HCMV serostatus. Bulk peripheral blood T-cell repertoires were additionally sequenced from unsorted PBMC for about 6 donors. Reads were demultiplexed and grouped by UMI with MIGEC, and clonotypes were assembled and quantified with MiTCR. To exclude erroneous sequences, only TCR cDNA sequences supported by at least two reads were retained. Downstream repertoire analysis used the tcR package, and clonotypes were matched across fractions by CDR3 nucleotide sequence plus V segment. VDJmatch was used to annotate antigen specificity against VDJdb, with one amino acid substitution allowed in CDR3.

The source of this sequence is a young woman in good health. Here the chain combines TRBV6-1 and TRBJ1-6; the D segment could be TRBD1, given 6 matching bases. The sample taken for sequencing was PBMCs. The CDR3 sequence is CASRSPLWGRNSPLHF. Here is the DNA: TGTGCCAGCAGATCCCCTCTTTGGGGGCGCAATTCACCCCTCCACTTT.